This T cell receptor beta chain was sequenced for a study of blood T cell repertoires in COVID-19. V lost 5 bases to trimming and J lost 4 bases; unmatched junction nucleotides: 8. CDR3 length: 15 residues. Germline V lookup: CDR1 MGHRA, CDR2 YSYEKL. Two consecutive negative NP/OP PCR tests, clearance, or resolved symptoms defined Cohort 3 recovery. This clone was seen a single time. Sequenced by immunoSEQ multiplex PCR; TCRdb stores in-frame clones only, minus some. The sample lists a few hundred thousand clones, 75% to 90% occurring once. This chain joins TRBV4-1 and TRBJ1-1, with 9 bases identical to TRBD1. Sequencing used PBMCs or T cells enriched from blood (not recorded which). This receptor was identified in a man between 25 and 39 years old who had recovered from COVID-19. CDR3 protein: CASSGPGQGSTEAFF. Written as DNA, the CDR3 is TGCGCCAGCAGCGGACCGGGACAGGGTAGCACTGAAGCTTTCTTT.